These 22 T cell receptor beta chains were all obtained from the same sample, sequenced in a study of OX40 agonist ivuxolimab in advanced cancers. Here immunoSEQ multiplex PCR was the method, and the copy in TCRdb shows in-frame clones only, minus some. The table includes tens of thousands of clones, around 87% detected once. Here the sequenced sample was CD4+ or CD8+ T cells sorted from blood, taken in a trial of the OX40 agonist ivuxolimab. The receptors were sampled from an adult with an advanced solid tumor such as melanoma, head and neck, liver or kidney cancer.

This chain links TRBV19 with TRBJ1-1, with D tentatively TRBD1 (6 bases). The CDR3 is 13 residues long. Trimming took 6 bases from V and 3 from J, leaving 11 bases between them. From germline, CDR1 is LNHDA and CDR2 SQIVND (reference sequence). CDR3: CASRRGRYTEAFF. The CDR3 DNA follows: TGTGCCAGTAGACGGGGGCGCTACACTGAAGCTTTCTTT. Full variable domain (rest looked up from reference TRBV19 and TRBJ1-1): DGGITQSPKYLFRKEGQNVTLSCEQNLNHDAMYWYRQDPGQGLRLIYYSQIVNDFQKGDIAEGYSVSREKKESFPLTVTSAQKNPTAFYLCASRRGRYTEAFFGQGTRLTVV.

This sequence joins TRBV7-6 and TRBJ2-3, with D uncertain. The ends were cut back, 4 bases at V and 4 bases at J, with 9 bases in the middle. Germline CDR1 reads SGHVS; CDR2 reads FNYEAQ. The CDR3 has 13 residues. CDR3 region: CASSSGESDTQYF. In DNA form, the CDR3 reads TGTGCCAGCAGCTCAGGAGAATCAGATACGCAGTATTTT.

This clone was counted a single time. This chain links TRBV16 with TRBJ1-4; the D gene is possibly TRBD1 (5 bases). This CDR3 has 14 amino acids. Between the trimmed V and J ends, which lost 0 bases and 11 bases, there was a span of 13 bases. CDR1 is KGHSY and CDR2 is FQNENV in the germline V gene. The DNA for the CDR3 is TGTGCCAGCAGCCAATCGGGTACGGGGGAGAAACTGTTTTTT. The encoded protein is CASSQSGTGEKLFF.

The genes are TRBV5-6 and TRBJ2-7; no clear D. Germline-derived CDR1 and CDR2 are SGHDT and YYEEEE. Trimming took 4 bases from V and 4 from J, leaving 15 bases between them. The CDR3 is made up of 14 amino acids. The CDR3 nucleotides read TGTGCCAGCAGCAAAGGACCTTACGGGTACGAGCAGTACTTC. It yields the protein CASSKGPYGYEQYF. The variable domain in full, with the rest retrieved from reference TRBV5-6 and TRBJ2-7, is DAGVTQSPTHLIKTRGQQVTLRCSPKSGHDTVSWYQQALGQGPQFIFQYYEEEERQRGNFPDRFSGHQFPNYSSELNVNALLLGDSALYLCASSKGPYGYEQYFGPGTRLTVT.

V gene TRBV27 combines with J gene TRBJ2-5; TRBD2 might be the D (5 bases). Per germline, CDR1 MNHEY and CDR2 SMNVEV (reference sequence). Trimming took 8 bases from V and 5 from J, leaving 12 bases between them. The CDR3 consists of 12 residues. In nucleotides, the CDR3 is TGTGCCAGCGGTCAGGCGGGCGAGACCCAGTACTTC. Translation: CASGQAGETQYF.

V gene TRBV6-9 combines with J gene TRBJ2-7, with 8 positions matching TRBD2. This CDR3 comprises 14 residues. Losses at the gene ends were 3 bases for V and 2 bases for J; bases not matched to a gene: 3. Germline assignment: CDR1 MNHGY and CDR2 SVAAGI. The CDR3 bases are TGTGCCAGCAGTTACTCGGGAGGGCCCTACGAGCAGTACTTC. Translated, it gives CASSYSGGPYEQYF.

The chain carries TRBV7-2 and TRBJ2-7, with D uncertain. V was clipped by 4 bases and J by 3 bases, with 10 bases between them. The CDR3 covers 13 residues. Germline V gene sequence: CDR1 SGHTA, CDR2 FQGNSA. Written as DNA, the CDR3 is TGTGCCAGCAGCTCGCCGCAAGGCTACGAGCAGTACTTC. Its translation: CASSSPQGYEQYF.

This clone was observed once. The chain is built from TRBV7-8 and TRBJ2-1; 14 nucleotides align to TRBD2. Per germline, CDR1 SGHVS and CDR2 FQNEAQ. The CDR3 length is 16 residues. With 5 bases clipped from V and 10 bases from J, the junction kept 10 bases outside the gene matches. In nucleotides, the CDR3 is TGTGCCAGCAGCCCCCGTCCGGGACTAGCGGGAGTCGAGCAGTTCTTC. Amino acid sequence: CASSPRPGLAGVEQFF.

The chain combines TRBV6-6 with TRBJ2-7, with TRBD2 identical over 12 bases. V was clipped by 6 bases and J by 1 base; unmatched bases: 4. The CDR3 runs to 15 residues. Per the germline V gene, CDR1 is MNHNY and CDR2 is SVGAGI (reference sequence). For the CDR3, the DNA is TGTGCCAGCAGCTCCGGACTAGCGGGGTCCTACGAGCAGTACTTC. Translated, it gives CASSSGLAGSYEQYF.

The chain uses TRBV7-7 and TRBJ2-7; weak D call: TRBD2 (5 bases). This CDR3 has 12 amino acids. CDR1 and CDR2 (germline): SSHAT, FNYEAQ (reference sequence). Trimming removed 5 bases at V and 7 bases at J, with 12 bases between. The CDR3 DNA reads TGTGCCAGCAGCAGACGGACGGGAGAGCAGTACTTC. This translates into CASSRRTGEQYF.

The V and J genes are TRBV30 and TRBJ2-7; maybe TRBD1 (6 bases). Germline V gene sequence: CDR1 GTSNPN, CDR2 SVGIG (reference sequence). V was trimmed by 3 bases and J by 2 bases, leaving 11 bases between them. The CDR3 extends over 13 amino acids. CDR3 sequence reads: CAWRGTITYEQYF. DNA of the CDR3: TGTGCCTGGAGGGGGACAATTACCTACGAGCAGTACTTC.

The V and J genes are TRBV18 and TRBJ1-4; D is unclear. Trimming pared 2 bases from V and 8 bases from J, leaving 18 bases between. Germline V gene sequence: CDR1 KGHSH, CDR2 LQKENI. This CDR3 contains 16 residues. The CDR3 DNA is TGTGCCAGCTCACCAAAAACGACTCTCGTGGGGGAAAAACTGTTTTTT. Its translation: CASSPKTTLVGEKLFF.

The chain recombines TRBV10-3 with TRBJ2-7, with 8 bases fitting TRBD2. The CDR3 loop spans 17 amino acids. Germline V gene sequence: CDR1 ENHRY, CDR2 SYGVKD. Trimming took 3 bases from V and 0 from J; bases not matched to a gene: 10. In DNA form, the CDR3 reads TGTGCCATCAGTGACGGGGGGGACGGGCAGAGCTCCTACGAGCAGTACTTC. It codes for CAISDGGDGQSSYEQYF.

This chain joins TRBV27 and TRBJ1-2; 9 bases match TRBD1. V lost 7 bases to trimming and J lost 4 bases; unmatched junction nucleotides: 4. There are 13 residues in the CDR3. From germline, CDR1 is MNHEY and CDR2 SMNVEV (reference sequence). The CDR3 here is CASTGTGSYGYTF. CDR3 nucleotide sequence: TGTGCCAGCACCGGGACAGGGAGCTATGGCTACACCTTC.

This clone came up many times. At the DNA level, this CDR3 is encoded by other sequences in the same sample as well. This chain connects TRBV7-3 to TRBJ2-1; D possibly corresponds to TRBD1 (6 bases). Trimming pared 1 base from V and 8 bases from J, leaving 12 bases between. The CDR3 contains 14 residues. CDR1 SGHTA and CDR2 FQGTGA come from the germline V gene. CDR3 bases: TGTGCCAGCAGCTTAATTGGGGGCGTCCATGAGCAGTTCTTC. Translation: CASSLIGGVHEQFF.

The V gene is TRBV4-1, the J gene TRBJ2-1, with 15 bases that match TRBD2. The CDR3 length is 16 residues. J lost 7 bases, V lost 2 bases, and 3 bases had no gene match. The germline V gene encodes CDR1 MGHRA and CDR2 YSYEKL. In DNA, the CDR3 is TGCGCCAGCAGCCAAAAAGGACTAGCGGGGGGGAATGAGCAGTTCTTC. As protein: CASSQKGLAGGNEQFF.

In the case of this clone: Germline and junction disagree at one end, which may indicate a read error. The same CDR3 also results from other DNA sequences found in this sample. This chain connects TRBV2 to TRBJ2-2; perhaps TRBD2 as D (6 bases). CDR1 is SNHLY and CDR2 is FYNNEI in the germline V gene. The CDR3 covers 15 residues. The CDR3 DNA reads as TGTGCCAGCAGTGAAGGGGGACTGTACACCGGGGAACTGTTTTTT. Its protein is CASSEGGLYTGELFF.

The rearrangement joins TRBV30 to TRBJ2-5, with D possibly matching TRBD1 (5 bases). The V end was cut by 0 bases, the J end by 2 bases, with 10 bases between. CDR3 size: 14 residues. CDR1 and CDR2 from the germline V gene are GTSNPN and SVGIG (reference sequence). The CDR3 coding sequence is TGTGCCTGGAGTGTTGGGGCCATTCAAGAGACCCAGTACTTC. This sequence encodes CAWSVGAIQETQYF.

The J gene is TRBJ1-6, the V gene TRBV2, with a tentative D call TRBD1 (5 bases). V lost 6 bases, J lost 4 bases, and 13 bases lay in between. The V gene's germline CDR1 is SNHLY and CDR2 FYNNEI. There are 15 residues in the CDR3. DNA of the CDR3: TGTGCCAGCAGGTTGCGGGGGGGTTATAATTCACCCCTCCACTTT. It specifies CASRLRGGYNSPLHF.

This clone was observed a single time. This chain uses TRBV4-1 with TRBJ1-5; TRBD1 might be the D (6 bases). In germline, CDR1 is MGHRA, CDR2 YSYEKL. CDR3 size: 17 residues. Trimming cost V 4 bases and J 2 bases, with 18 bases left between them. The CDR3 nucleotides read TGCGCCAGCAGCCCTATCGGGGGGGCGCTTGGCAATCAGCCCCAGCATTTT. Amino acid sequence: CASSPIGGALGNQPQHF.

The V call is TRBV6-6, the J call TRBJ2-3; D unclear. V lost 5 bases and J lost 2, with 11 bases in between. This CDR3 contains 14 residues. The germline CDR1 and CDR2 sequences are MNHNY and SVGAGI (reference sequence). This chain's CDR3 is CASSLTLATDTQYF. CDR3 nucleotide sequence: TGTGCCAGCAGTCTTACGTTGGCCACAGATACGCAGTATTTT.

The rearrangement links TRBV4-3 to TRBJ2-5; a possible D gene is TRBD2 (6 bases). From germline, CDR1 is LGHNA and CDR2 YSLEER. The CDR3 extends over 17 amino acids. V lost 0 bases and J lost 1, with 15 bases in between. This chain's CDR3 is CASSQDFTGGSQETQYF. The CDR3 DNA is TGCGCCAGCAGCCAAGATTTTACTGGAGGGAGCCAAGAGACCCAGTACTTC.